This note documents a single T cell receptor beta chain sequence. What it binds is not known. The CDR3 is 15 amino acids. J lost 3 bases, V lost 6 bases, and 5 bases had no gene match. CDR1 and CDR2 from the germline V gene are ENHRY and SYGVKD. TCRdb's copy holds only in-frame clones and misses some; the assay was immunoSEQ multiplex PCR. The sample contains 150,000 to 200,000 clones, roughly 92% of which appear only once. This entry comes from a study of T cell responses to AZD1222 COVID-19 vaccine. Study-level information: Second-dose schedules of about 4 or about 12 weeks were combined.

General study findings and limits: Donors were mostly white British, more females; clonal diversity possibly underestimated. Repertoires were sampled only after the peak T cell response. Increases in Spike-specific TCR breadth and depth were seen after two AZD1222 doses.

Material: peripheral blood, obtained on day 0 of AZD1222 vaccination. The chain employs TRBV10-3 and TRBJ1-1; 12 bases fit TRBD1. This TCR came from an adult in good health. The CDR3 spells CAIRGTGGDYTEAFF. CDR3 DNA sequence: TGTGCCATCAGGGGGACAGGGGGCGACTACACTGAAGCTTTCTTT.